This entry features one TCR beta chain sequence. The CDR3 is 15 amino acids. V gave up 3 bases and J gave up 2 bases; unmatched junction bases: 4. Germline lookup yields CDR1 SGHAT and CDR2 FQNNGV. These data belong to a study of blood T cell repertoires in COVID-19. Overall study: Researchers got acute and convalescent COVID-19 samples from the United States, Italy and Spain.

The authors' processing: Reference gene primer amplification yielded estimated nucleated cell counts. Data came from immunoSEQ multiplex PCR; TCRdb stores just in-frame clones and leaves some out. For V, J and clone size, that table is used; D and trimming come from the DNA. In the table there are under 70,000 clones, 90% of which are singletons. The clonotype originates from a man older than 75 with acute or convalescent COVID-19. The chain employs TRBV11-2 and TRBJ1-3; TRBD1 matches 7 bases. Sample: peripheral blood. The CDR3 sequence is CASSLGTATGNTIYF. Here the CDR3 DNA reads TGTGCCAGCAGCTTGGGGACAGCTACTGGAAACACCATATATTTT.